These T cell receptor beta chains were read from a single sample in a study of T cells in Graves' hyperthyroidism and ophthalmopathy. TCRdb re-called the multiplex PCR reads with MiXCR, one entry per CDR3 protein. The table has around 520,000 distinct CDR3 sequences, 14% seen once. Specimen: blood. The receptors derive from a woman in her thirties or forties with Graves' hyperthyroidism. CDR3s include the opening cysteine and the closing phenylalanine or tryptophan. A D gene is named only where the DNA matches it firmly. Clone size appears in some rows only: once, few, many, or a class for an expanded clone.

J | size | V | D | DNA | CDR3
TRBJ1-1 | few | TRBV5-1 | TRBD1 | TGCGCCAGCAGCTTGGTGGGACAGGGGGGTACTGAAGCTTTCTTT | CASSLVGQGGTEAFF
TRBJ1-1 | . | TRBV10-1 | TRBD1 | TGCGCCAGCAGTGTCAGGGACAGGGACCCTACTGAAGCTTTCTTT | CASSVRDRDPTEAFF
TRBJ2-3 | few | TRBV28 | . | TGTGCCAGCAGTACCCCGGCACCTGATACGCAGTATTTT | CASSTPAPDTQYF
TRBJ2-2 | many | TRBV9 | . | TGTGCCAGCAGCGTAGGGCAGAAGGTCGGGGAGCTGTTTTTT | CASSVGQKVGELFF
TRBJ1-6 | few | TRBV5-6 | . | TGTGCCAGCAGCTTACAGGTCCCGGGTTCACCCCTCCACTTT | CASSLQVPGSPLHF
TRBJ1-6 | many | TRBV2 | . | TGTGCCAGCAACCCAGGGAATTCACCCCTCCACTTT | CASNPGNSPLHF
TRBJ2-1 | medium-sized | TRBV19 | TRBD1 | TGTGCCAGTAGTCTCTCGGGACAGGGATACAATGAGCAGTTCTTC | CASSLSGQGYNEQFF
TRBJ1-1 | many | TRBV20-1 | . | TGCAGTGCATTAGGAGGCGGAAAGAACACTGAAGCTTTCTTT | CSALGGGKNTEAFF
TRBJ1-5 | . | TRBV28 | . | TGTGCCAGCAGACCTTCGGGCATGGGGGGTCAGCCCCAGCATTTT | CASRPSGMGGQPQHF
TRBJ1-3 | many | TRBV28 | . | TGTGCCAGCAGCTCATCCCGGGACGACGGAAACACCATATATTTT | CASSSSRDDGNTIYF
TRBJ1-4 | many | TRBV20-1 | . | TGCAGTGCTCCCCTGGTCCAGGCTGAAAAACTGTTTTTT | CSAPLVQAEKLFF
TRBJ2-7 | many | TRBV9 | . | TGTGCCAGCAGCCACGGTGCGCAGGGAGAAAACTACGAGCAGTACTTC | CASSHGAQGENYEQYF
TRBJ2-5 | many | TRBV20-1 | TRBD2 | TGCAGTGCTCAGGGACTAGCGGGGCAAGAGACCCAGTACTTC | CSAQGLAGQETQYF
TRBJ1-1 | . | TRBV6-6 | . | TGTGCCAGCAGTTACCGCAAGGGTGAAGCTTTCTTT | CASSYRKGEAFF
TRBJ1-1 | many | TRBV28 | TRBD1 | TGTGCCACCTACGAAGCGGGACAGGGTGGCACTGAAGCTTTCTTT | CATYEAGQGGTEAFF
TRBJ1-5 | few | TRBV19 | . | TGTGCCAGTAGTAGCCGTATATTCTATAGCAATCAGCCCCAGCATTTT | CASSSRIFYSNQPQHF
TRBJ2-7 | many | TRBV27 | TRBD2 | TGTGCCAGCAGTCCAAGGGGGCTAGCGGGAGATCGCGAGCAGTACTTC | CASSPRGLAGDREQYF
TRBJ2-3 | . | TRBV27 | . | TGTGCCAGCAGTTGGGCGGGATTAGATACGCAGTATTTT | CASSWAGLDTQYF
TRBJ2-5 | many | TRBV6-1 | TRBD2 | TGTGCCAGCAGTTCTAGCGGGAGGGTAGAGACCCAGTACTTC | CASSSSGRVETQYF
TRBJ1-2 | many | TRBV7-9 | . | TGTGCCAGCAGCGGACCCAGGGATGGCTATGGCTACACCTTC | CASSGPRDGYGYTF
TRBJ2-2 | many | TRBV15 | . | TGTGCCACCAGCAGGACCCTTGGCACCGGGGAGCTGTTTTTT | CATSRTLGTGELFF
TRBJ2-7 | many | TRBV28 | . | TGTGCCAGCAGTTTCCCCACAGGGACCCTTGATGGGAGCTACGAGCAGTACTTC | CASSFPTGTLDGSYEQYF
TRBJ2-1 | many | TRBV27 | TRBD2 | TGTGCCAGCAGTTTATTCCCCTTCCCGACTAGCGCTGAAAGCAATGAGCAGTTCTTC | CASSLFPFPTSAESNEQFF
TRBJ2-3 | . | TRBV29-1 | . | TGCAGCGTTGAAAAAATAGTCAGAGATACGCAGTATTTT | CSVEKIVRDTQYF
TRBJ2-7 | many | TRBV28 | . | TGTGCCAGCACTAGGCAGTTTTGGGACGAGCAGTACTTC | CASTRQFWDEQYF
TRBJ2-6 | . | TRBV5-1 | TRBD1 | TGCGCCAGCAGCCAGATGACAGGGGTGGCTGGGGCCAACGTCCTGACTTTC | CASSQMTGVAGANVLTF
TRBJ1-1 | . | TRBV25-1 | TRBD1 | TGTGCCAGCAGTGAACAGACAGGGAATGTTGGGAACACTGAAGCTTTCTTT | CASSEQTGNVGNTEAFF
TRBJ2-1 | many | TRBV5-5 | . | TGTGCCAGCAGCAGGGATAGCGGAAACACCTACAATGAGCAGTTCTTC | CASSRDSGNTYNEQFF
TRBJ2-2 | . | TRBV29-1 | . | TGCAGCGTTGATGGGCCTACCGGGGAGCTGTTTTTT | CSVDGPTGELFF
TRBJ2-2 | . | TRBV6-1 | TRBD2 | TGTGCCTGGTCGGCTAGCGGGAACACCGGGGAGCTGTTTTTT | CAWSASGNTGELFF
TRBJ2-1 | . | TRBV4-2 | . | TGTGCCAGCAGCCAAGATGGAGCGTTAAATGAGCAGTTCTTC | CASSQDGALNEQFF
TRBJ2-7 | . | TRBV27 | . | TGTGCCAGCGCAGGTACGGCCTCGAGCCCCTACGAGCAGTACTTC | CASAGTASSPYEQYF
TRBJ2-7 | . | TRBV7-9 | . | TGTGCCAGCAGCTCCCGGGACAACCTTTACGAGCAGTACTTC | CASSSRDNLYEQYF
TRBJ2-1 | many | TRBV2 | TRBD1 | TGTGCCAGCAGGGGACAGTACAATGAGCAGTTCTTC | CASRGQYNEQFF
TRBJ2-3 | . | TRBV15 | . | TGTGCCACCAGTCCCCCCGGCGCAGATACGCAGTATTTT | CATSPPGADTQYF
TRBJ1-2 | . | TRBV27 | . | TGTGCCAGCTATCCCCGGGGGGGTGGCTACACCTTC | CASYPRGGGYTF
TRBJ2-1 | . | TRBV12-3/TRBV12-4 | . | TGTGCCAGCAGTTTCACAAGAGAGCAGTTCTTC | CASSFTREQFF
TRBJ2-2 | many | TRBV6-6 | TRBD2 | TGTGCCAGCAGTTACACCCCCCCCGGCGGGAGGGGATTTACGGGGGAGCTGTTTTTT | CASSYTPPGGRGFTGELFF
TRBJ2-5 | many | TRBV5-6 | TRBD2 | TGTGCCAGCAGCGCACCGGGACTAGCGGAAGAGACCCAGTACTTC | CASSAPGLAEETQYF